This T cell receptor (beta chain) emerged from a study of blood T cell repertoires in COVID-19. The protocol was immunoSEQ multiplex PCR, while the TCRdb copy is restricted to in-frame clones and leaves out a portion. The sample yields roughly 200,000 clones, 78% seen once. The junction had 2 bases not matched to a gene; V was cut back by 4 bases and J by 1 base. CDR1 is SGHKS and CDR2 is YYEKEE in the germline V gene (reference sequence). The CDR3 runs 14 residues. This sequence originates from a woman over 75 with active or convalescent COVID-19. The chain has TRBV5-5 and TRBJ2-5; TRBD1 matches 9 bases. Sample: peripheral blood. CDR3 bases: TGTGCCAGCAGCCGACAGGGGGTCCAAGAGACCCAGTACTTC. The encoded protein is CASSRQGVQETQYF.